The clone carrying this TCR beta chain was detected ten times or more. As yet, its antigen is unknown. The data were taken from a study of tumor-infiltrating lymphocytes in primary liver carcinoma. This CDR3 contains 16 residues. The germline V and J ends were trimmed by 4 bases and 0 bases, with 14 bases remaining between them. Germline assignment: CDR1 SGHRS and CDR2 YFSETQ. Broader study findings: Among the pair types, tumor region pairs showed more overlap than tumor-adjacent and tumor-blood pairs.

Unsorted bulk tissue, about 19-30 mg of it, served as the source for co-extraction of RNA and DNA. The patients presented with primary liver carcinoma, which was managed through surgical resection. Every tumor contributed samples taken at five separate regions. Synthesis of TCR beta cDNA was carried out from approximately 470 ng total RNA with a constant-region primer. Investigators got TCR beta libraries out of three nested multiplex PCR rounds, done with slightly modified ARM-PCR. Running roughly 10 cycles apiece, the first two PCR rounds relied on TRBV1-TRBV30 forward primers together with a C-beta reverse primer. TCRdb used MiXCR to reprocess the multiplex PCR reads, holding one entry per CDR3 protein. The sample shows roughly 120,000 distinct CDR3 sequences, 50% to 80% of them seen only once.

The chain links TRBV5-1 to TRBJ2-1; a weak D match, TRBD1 (6 bases). The receptor comes from a woman aged 55 to 70 with primary liver carcinoma and hepatitis B virus infection. Sequenced material: liver tumor tissue from sampling region 3. Sample subset: tumor region T3, left-lateral pole. The CDR3 DNA sequence: TGCGCCAGCAGCCAGGGGATCACTAGCTCCTACAATGAGCAGTTCTTC. As protein: CASSQGITSSYNEQFF.